This T cell receptor (beta chain) emerged from a study of cytomegalovirus exposure and HLA in healthy donors. Among the donors, all were healthy bone marrow donors. Germline V gene data show CDR1 as LGHNA and CDR2 as YSLEER. The CDR3 contains 16 residues. V shed 1 base and J shed 2 bases, with 15 bases lying between them. The PCR was carried out with 60 Vbeta primers and 13 Jbeta primers. Clones were read by immunoSEQ multiplex PCR, and TCRdb kept only the in-frame ones, dropping some. This table has roughly 180,000 clones, about 84% appearing once. The sequence derives from a man younger than 35 in good health and CMV-seronegative. The source material was PBMCs. This sequence joins TRBV4-3 and TRBJ2-7, with D possibly being TRBD2 (5 bases). As DNA, the CDR3 is TGCGCCAGCAGCCAAGGGACTCAGCGGAGCACCTACGAGCAGTACTTC. Its protein is CASSQGTQRSTYEQYF.